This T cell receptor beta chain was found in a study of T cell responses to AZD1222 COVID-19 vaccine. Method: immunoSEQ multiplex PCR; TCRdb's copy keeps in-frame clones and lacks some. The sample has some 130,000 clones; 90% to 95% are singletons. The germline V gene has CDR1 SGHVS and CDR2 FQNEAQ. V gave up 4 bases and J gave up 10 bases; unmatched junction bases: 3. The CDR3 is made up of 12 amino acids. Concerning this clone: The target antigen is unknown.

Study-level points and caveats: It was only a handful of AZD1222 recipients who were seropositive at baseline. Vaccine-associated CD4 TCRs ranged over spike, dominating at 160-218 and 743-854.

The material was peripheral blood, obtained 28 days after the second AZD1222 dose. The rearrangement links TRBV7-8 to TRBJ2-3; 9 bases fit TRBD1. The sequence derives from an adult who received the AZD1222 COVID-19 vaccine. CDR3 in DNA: TGTGCCAGCAGCTCGACAGGGGGTGCGCAGTATTTT. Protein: CASSSTGGAQYF.